Reported below is one T cell receptor beta chain. This sample is part of a study of OX40 agonist ivuxolimab in advanced cancers. Assay: immunoSEQ multiplex PCR; the TCRdb copy retains only in-frame clones and omits some. Among about 48,000 clones listed, roughly 77% were seen once. Trimming took off 1 base at V and 5 bases at J, with 8 bases between the two ends. Germline V gene lookup returns CDR1 SGHDN and CDR2 FVKESK. The CDR3 covers 14 residues. V is TRBV14 and J is TRBJ2-2; no clear D. Source: CD4+ or CD8+ T cells sorted from blood, taken in a trial of the OX40 agonist ivuxolimab. The clonotype originates from an adult with an advanced solid tumor such as melanoma, head and neck, liver or kidney cancer. The CDR3 reads CASSQVTGTGELFF. The DNA of the CDR3 is TGTGCCAGCAGCCAAGTAACCGGGACCGGGGAGCTGTTTTTT. Supplemented by reference TRBV14 and TRBJ2-2, the full variable domain reads EAGVTQFPSHSVIEKGQTVTLRCDPISGHDNLYWYRRVMGKEIKFLLHFVKESKQDESGMPNNRFLAERTGGTYSTLKVQPAELEDSGVYFCASSQVTGTGELFFGEGSRLTVL.